This T cell receptor (beta chain) was sequenced during a study of T cell repertoires in cytomegalovirus infection. Regarding the study as a whole: HLA-C-restricted CMV clonotypes gave the most frequent clonotype in two of eight donors. Cumulative frequency (of public TCR beta family members) identified carriers of CMV plus the relevant HLA.

The sample holds a few counts of this clonotype. No antigen is known for it. This CDR3 contains 17 residues. Trimming took 8 bases from V and 0 from J, leaving 20 bases between them. TCRdb re-called the reads with MiXCR, one entry per CDR3 protein. Of 400,000 or so distinct CDR3 sequences in the sample, 18% are singletons; the top ten hold approximately 10%. V and J are TRBV12-3 or TRBV12-4 and TRBJ2-1; weak D call: TRBD2 (7 bases). The source material was PBMCs. This TCR was recovered from a human donor in good health (CMV status not recorded). Some clones in this sample may be carry-over from other donors' samples. The CDR3 bases are TGTGCCAGCTCCCGTAGGGGGGGAGTGCGCTCCTACAATGAGCAGTTCTTC. Translated: CASSRRGGVRSYNEQFF.